This T cell receptor beta chain was found in a study of neurological immune-mediated disorders. At the level of the study: Among the roughly 35 patients with multiple sclerosis, some 31 were relapsing-remitting, while 3 were secondary progressive.

In each sequencing run, over 160 million TCR-beta sequences were generated from 15-18 subjects. TCRdb called the 5' RACE reads again in MiXCR, with one record for every CDR3 protein. Here the sample spans fewer than 65,000 distinct CDR3 sequences, over 4% being singletons. Trimming stripped 4 bases from V and 0 bases from J, with 11 bases between. The CDR3 totals 14 residues. Germline V gene lookup returns CDR1 SGHRS and CDR2 YFSETQ. The sample was PBMCs. The rearrangement links TRBV5-1 to TRBJ2-7; no reliable D call. This receptor was obtained from a middle-aged man with multiple sclerosis. The CDR3 is CASSPNLSSYEQYF. The CDR3 DNA reads as TGCGCCAGCAGCCCGAACCTAAGCTCCTACGAGCAGTACTTC.